These 9 T cell receptor beta chains were all obtained from the same sample, sequenced in a study of blood T cell repertoires in COVID-19. The table came from immunoSEQ multiplex PCR; TCRdb's copy has only in-frame clones and leaves some out. The sample contains under 300,000 clones, about 90% of which appear only once. The sequencing sample was made of PBMCs or T cells enriched from blood (not recorded which). The receptors come from a woman aged 25 to 39 with acute COVID-19.

The genes are TRBV5-1 and TRBJ2-1; 12 nucleotides line up with TRBD2. CDR3 length: 13 residues. The germline V gene has CDR1 SGHRS and CDR2 YFSETQ. V lost 0 bases and J lost 13; bases outside the gene matches: 2. CDR3 protein: CASSLGLAGDQFF. The CDR3 region has the DNA TGCGCCAGCAGCTTGGGACTAGCGGGAGACCAGTTCTTC.

The chain employs TRBV18 and TRBJ1-3; D gene ambiguous. V lost 6 bases and J 0 bases, leaving 12 bases between the germline ends. The germline CDR1 and CDR2 sequences are KGHSH and LQKENI. The CDR3 is made up of 15 amino acids. The CDR3 nucleotides are TGTGCCAGCTCGTTGGCAGGATACTCTGGAAACACCATATATTTT. Its protein product is CASSLAGYSGNTIYF.

The rearrangement uses TRBV5-4 and TRBJ2-7, with 9 bases lining up with TRBD1. There are 15 residues in the CDR3. The V and J ends lost 0 bases and 9 bases, in that order; junction bases with no gene match: 10. In germline, CDR1 is SGHNT, CDR2 YYREEE (reference sequence). CDR3 region: CASSLAGGQGQVQYF. In DNA, the CDR3 is TGTGCCAGCAGCTTGGCGGGGGGACAGGGACAGGTGCAGTACTTC.

The V and J genes are TRBV6-5 and TRBJ1-5, with a possible D match to TRBD1 (5 bases). The CDR3 is made up of 15 amino acids. Germline lookup yields CDR1 MNHEY and CDR2 SVGAGI. Trimming took off 8 bases at V and 4 bases at J, with 18 bases between the two ends. CDR3 loop: CASLATPQGNQPQHF. Here the CDR3 DNA reads TGTGCCAGCCTCGCCACCCCTCAGGGAAATCAGCCCCAGCATTTT.

The genes are TRBV5-1 and TRBJ2-2; 10 positions match TRBD2. Germline loops: CDR1 SGHRS, CDR2 YFSETQ. Germline trimming cut 0 bases from V and 0 bases from J; bases unmatched to any gene: 5. The CDR3 sequence is 18 residues long. The CDR3 region has the DNA TGCGCCAGCAGCTTGGTCGGACTAGCGGTCGCGAACACCGGGGAGCTGTTTTTT. Translating gives CASSLVGLAVANTGELFF.

The J gene is TRBJ2-7, the V gene TRBV5-1; 10 bases are a match to TRBD1. The CDR3 has 16 residues. Looked up from germline, CDR1 is SGHRS and CDR2 is YFSETQ. V shed 3 bases, J shed 7 bases, and the junction held 13 bases outside the gene matches. In DNA, the CDR3 is TGCGCCAGCAGCTGGAGGGACAGGGGCATCGTTAGGGAGCAGTACTTC. It yields the protein CASSWRDRGIVREQYF.

The rearrangement links TRBV5-4 to TRBJ2-7; 12 nucleotides line up with TRBD2. The CDR3 runs to 17 residues. In germline, CDR1 is SGHNT, CDR2 YYREEE (reference sequence). Trimming cost V 3 bases and J 0 bases; bases outside gene matches: 7. The CDR3 reads CASSWGLAGSSSYEQYF. CDR3 nucleotide sequence: TGTGCCAGCAGCTGGGGACTAGCGGGTTCTTCCTCCTACGAGCAGTACTTC.

The chain carries TRBV7-9 and TRBJ2-1; 8 positions agree with TRBD1. The germline gives CDR1 SEHNR, CDR2 FQNEAQ (reference sequence). Trimming cost V 5 bases and J 1 base; bases outside gene matches: 10. The CDR3 length is 17 residues. The chain's CDR3 is CASSPPPDRESYNEQFF. The CDR3 DNA is TGTGCCAGCAGCCCCCCCCCGGACAGGGAATCCTACAATGAGCAGTTCTTC.

The chain is built from TRBV3-1 (or the pseudogene TRBV3-2) and TRBJ2-5; 11 bases align to TRBD2. The CDR3 has 14 residues. V shed 4 bases, J shed 4 bases, and the junction held 2 bases outside the gene matches. Germline CDR1 reads LGHDT; CDR2 reads YNNKEL (reference sequence). CDR3 DNA: TGTGCCAGCAGCCCCACTAGCGGGGGAGAGACCCAGTACTTC. It is translated as CASSPTSGGETQYF.